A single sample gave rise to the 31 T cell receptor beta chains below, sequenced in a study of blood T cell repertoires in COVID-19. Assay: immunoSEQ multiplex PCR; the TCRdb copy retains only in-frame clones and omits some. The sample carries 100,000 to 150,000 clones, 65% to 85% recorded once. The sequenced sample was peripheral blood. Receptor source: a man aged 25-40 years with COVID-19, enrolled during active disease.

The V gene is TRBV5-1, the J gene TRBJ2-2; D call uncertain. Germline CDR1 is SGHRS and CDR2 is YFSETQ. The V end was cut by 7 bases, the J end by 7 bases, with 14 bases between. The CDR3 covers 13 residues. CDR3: CASRSRSDGELFF. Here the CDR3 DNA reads TGCGCCAGCCGTAGTCGTTCCGACGGGGAGCTGTTTTTT.

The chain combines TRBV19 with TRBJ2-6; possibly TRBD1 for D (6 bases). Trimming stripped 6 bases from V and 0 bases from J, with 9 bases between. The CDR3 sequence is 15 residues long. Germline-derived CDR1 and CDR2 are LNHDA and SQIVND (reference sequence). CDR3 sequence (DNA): TGTGCCAGTAGCCGGGACACCTCTGGGGCCAACGTCCTGACTTTC. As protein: CASSRDTSGANVLTF.

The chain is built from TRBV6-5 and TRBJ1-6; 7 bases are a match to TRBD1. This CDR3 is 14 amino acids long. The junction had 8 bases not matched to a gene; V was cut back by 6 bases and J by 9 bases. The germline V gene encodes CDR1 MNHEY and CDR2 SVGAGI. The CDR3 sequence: CASRPTGMGSPLHF. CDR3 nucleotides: TGTGCCAGCAGACCGACAGGGATGGGTTCACCCCTCCACTTT.

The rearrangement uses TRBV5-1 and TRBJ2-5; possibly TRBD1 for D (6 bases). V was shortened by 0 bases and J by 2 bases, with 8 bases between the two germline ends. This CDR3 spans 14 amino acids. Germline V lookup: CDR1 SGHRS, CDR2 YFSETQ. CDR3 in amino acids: CASSLGTGQETQYF. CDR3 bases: TGCGCCAGCAGCTTGGGAACAGGGCAAGAGACCCAGTACTTC.

The CDR3 nucleotides read TGTGCCAGTACCGGACAGGGTCTAAACGAGCAGTACTTC. Protein sequence: CASTGQGLNEQYF. V is TRBV19 and J is TRBJ2-7, with 8 bases aligning to TRBD1. V lost 7 bases to trimming and J lost 5 bases; unmatched junction nucleotides: 7. The CDR3 is made up of 13 amino acids. Germline loops: CDR1 LNHDA, CDR2 SQIVND (reference sequence).

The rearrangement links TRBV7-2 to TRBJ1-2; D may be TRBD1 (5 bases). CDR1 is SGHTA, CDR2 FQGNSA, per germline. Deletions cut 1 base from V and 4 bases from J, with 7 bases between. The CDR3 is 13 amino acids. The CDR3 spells CASSLGRAYGYTF. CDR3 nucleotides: TGTGCCAGCAGCTTAGGCAGGGCCTATGGCTACACCTTC.

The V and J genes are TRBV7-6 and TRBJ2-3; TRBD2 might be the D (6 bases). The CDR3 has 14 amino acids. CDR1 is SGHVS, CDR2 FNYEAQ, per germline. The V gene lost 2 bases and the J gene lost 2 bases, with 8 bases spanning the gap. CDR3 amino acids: CASSLWDFTDTQYF. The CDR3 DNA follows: TGTGCCAGCAGCTTATGGGACTTCACAGATACGCAGTATTTT.

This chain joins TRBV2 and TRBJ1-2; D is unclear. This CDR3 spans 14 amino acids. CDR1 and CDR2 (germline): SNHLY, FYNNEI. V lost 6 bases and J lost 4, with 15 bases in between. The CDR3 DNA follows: TGTGCCAGCAGGGACGAGGGCCTGACCTATGGCTACACCTTC. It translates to CASRDEGLTYGYTF.

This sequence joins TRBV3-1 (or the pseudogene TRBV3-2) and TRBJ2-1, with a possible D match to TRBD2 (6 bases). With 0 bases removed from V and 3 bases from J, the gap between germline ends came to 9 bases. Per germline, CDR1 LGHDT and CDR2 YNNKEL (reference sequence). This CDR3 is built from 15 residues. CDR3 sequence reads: CASSQEEGLYNEQFF. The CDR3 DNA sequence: TGTGCCAGCAGCCAAGAGGAGGGACTCTACAATGAGCAGTTCTTC.

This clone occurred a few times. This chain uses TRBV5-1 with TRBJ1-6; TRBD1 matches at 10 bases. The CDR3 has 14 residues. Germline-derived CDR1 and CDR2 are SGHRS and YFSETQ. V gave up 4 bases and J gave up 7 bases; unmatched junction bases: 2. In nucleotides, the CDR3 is TGCGCCAGCAGCGTGGACAGGGGGAATTCACCCCTCCACTTT. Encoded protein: CASSVDRGNSPLHF.

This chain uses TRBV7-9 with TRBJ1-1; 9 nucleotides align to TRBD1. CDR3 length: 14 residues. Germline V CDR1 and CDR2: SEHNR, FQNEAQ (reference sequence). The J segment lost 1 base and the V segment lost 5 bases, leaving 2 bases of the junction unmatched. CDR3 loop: CASSPGQGNTEAFF. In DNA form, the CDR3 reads TGTGCCAGCAGCCCGGGACAGGGGAACACTGAAGCTTTCTTT.

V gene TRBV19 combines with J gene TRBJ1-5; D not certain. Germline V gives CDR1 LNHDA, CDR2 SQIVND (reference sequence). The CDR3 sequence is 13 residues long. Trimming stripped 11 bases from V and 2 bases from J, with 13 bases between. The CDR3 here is CASAGMGNQPQHF. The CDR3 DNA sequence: TGTGCCTCGGCGGGTATGGGCAATCAGCCCCAGCATTTT.

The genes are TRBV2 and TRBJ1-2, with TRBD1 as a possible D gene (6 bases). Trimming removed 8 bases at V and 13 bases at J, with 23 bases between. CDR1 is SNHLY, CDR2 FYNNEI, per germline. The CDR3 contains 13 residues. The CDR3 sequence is CASGRDSGDHSTF. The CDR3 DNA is TGTGCCAGCGGCCGCGATTCAGGGGACCATTCCACCTTC.

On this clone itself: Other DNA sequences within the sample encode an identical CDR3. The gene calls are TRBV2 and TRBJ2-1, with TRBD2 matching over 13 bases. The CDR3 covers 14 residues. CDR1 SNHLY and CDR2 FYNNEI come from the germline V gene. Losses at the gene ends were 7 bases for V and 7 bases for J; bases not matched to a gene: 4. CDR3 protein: CASTRTSGRNEQFF. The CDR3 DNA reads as TGTGCCAGCACACGGACTAGCGGGAGAAATGAGCAGTTCTTC.

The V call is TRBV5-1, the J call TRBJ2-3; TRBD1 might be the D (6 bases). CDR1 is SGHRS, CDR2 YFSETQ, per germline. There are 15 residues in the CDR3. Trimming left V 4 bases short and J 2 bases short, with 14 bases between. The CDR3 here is CASSPGTLSTDTQYF. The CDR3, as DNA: TGCGCCAGCAGCCCCGGGACACTTTCCACAGATACGCAGTATTTT.

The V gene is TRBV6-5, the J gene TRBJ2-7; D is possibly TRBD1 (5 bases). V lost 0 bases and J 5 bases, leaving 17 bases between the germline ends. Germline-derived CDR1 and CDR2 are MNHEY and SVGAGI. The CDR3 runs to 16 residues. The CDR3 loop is CASSYSFGAGNHEQYF. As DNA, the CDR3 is TGTGCCAGCAGTTACTCGTTTGGGGCAGGGAACCACGAGCAGTACTTC.

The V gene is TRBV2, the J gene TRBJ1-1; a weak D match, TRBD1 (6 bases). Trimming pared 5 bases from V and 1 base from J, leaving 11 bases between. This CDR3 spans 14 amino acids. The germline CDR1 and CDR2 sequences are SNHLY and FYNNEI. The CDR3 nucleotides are TGTGCCAGCAGTCCCAGGGGAGCGAACACTGAAGCTTTCTTT. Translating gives CASSPRGANTEAFF. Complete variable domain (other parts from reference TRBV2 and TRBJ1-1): EPEVTQTPSHQVTQMGQEVILRCVPISNHLYFYWYRQILGQKVEFLVSFYNNEISEKSEIFDDQFSVERPDGSNFTLKIRSTKLEDSAMYFCASSPRGANTEAFFGQGTRLTVV.

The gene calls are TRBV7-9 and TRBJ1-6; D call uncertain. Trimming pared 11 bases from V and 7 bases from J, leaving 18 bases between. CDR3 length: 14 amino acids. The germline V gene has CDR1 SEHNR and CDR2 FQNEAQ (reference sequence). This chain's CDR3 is CAGGRLTLNSPLHF. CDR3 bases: TGTGCCGGAGGACGGCTGACTCTAAATTCACCCCTCCACTTT.

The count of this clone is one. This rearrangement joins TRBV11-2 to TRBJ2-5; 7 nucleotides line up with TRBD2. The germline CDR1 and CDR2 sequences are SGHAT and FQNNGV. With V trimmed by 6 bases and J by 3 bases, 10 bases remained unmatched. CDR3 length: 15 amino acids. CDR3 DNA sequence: TGTGCCAGCAGTCAGGTGACAGCGGGAAAAGAGACCCAGTACTTC. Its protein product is CASSQVTAGKETQYF. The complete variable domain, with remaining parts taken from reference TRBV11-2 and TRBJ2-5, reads EAGVAQSPRYKIIEKRQSVAFWCNPISGHATLYWYQQILGQGPKLLIQFQNNGVVDDSQLPKDRFSAERLKGVDSTLKIQPAKLEDSAVYLCASSQVTAGKETQYFGPGTRLLVL.

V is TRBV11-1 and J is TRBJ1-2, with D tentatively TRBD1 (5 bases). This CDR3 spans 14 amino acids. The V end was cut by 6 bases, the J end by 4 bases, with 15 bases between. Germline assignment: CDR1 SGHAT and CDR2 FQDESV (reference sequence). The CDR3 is CASRSSGGSYGYTF. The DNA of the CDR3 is TGTGCCAGCAGATCGTCCGGGGGAAGCTATGGCTACACCTTC.

The CDR3 loop is CASRFGQGATNEKLFF. The CDR3, as DNA: TGTGCCAGCAGATTCGGACAGGGGGCGACTAATGAAAAACTGTTTTTT. This chain connects TRBV11-2 to TRBJ1-4, with 11 positions matching TRBD1. This CDR3 contains 16 residues. Trimming cost V 6 bases and J 2 bases; bases outside gene matches: 5. The germline V gene encodes CDR1 SGHAT and CDR2 FQNNGV.

This CDR3 reads CASSTLATSGRAAGELFF. The DNA for the CDR3 is TGCGCCAGCAGCACCCTTGCGACTAGCGGGAGGGCGGCCGGGGAGCTGTTTTTT. This chain links TRBV5-1 with TRBJ2-2, with 14 bases that match TRBD2. CDR1 is SGHRS and CDR2 is YFSETQ in the germline V gene. V was pared by 4 bases and J by 6 bases, with 11 bases of the junction left unmatched. The CDR3 loop spans 18 amino acids.

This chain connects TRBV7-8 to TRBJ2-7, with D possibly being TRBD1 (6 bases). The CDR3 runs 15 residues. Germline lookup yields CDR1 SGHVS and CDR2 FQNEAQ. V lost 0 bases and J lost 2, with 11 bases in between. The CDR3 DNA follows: TGTGCCAGCAGCTTAGCAGGACAGCTGGCCTACGAGCAGTACTTC. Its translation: CASSLAGQLAYEQYF.

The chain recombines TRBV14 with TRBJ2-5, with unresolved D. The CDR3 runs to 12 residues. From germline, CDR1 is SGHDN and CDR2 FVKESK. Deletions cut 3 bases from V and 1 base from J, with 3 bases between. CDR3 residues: CASSHVQETQYF. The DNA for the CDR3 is TGTGCCAGCAGCCACGTCCAAGAGACCCAGTACTTC. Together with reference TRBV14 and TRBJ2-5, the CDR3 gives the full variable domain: EAGVTQFPSHSVIEKGQTVTLRCDPISGHDNLYWYRRVMGKEIKFLLHFVKESKQDESGMPNNRFLAERTGGTYSTLKVQPAELEDSGVYFCASSHVQETQYFGPGTRLLVL.

The CDR3 is CASSLTLSSYNSPLHF. For the CDR3, the DNA is TGTGCCAGCAGTTTAACCTTGAGCTCCTATAATTCACCCCTCCACTTT. The rearrangement joins TRBV27 to TRBJ1-6, with no clear D. The V end was cut by 2 bases, the J end by 0 bases, with 8 bases between. Germline lookup yields CDR1 MNHEY and CDR2 SMNVEV (reference sequence). This CDR3 is 16 amino acids long.

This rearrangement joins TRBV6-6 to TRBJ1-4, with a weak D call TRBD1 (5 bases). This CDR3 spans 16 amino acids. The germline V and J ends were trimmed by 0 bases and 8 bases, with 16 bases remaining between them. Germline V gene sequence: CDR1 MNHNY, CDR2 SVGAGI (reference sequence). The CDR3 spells CASSYSMQGGDEKLFF. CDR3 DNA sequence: TGTGCCAGCAGTTACTCTATGCAGGGAGGTGACGAAAAACTGTTTTTT.

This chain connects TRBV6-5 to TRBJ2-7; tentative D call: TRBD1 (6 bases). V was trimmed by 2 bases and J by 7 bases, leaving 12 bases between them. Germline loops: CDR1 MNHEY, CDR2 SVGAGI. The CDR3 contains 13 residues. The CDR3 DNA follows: TGTGCCAGCAGTTACCTCTCTCAGGGGGAGCAGTACTTC. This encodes CASSYLSQGEQYF.

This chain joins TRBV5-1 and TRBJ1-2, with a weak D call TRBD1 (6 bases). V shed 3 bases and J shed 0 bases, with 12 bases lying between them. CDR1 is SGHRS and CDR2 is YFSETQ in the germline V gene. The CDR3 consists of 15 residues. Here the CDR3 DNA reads TGCGCCAGCAGCTACCAGACAGGAGCTAACTATGGCTACACCTTC. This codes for CASSYQTGANYGYTF.

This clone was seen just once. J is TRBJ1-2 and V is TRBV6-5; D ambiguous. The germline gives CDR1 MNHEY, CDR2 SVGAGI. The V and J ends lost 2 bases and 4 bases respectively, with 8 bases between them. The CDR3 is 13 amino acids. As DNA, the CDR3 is TGTGCCAGCAGTTACGAGGAGTTCTATGGCTACACCTTC. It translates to CASSYEEFYGYTF.

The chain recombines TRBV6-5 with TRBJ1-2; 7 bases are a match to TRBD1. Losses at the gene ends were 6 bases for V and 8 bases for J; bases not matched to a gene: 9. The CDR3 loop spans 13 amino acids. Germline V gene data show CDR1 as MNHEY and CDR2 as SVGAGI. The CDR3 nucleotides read TGTGCCAGCAGACTCAGACAGGGAAGAGGCTACACCTTC. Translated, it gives CASRLRQGRGYTF.

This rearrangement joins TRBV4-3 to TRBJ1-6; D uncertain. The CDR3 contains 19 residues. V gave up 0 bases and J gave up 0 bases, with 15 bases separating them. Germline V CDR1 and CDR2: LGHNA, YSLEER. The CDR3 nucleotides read TGCGCCAGCAGCCAAGATTGGGAGCAACCAAGCTCCTATAATTCACCCCTCCACTTT. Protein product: CASSQDWEQPSSYNSPLHF.